A selection of T cell receptor beta chains follows, all from one sample in a study of molecular identifiers for immune sequencing clone quantification. TCRdb passed the PCR reads through MiXCR, listing each CDR3 protein once. The sample comprises about 100,000 distinct CDR3 sequences, roughly 23% of which are singletons, and around 1% rests with the top ten. The material sequenced was naive CD8+ T cells from blood, with Jurkat cell RNA spiked in. Every receptor here comes from a human donor in good health. Some libraries in this study had Jurkat cell RNA spiked in. Both conserved end residues are part of each CDR3. Fields, in order: D gene, V gene, J gene, clone size, CDR3 DNA, CDR3 protein. D genes are given only for firm matches. A clone size is listed for some rows: how often the clone was seen (once, few, many), or a class if it is expanded.

d_gene: .
v_gene: TRBV11-2
j_gene: TRBJ2-7
abundance: many
CDR3nt: TGTGCCAGCAGCTTAGAACCTAACAGGGCCCAATCCTACGAGCAGTACTTC
CDR3aa: CASSLEPNRAQSYEQYF

d_gene: TRBD1
v_gene: TRBV5-6
j_gene: TRBJ2-3
abundance: many
CDR3nt: TGTGCCAGCAGCTCCCCGTCCAGGGGGACGACAGATACGCAGTATTTT
CDR3aa: CASSSPSRGTTDTQYF

d_gene: .
v_gene: TRBV20-1
j_gene: TRBJ2-7
abundance: many
CDR3nt: TGCAGTGCCCCGGCCCACTACGAGCAGTACTTC
CDR3aa: CSAPAHYEQYF

d_gene: .
v_gene: TRBV6-2/TRBV6-3
j_gene: TRBJ1-5
abundance: .
CDR3nt: TGTGCCAGCAGTTACCCCCCTATGGCGGTTAGCAATCAGCCCCAGCATTTT
CDR3aa: CASSYPPMAVSNQPQHF

d_gene: .
v_gene: TRBV12-3/TRBV12-4
j_gene: TRBJ2-5
abundance: many
CDR3nt: TGTGCCAGCAGTTCATTGGGGGCGCTTCAAGAGACCCAGTACTTC
CDR3aa: CASSSLGALQETQYF

d_gene: .
v_gene: TRBV4-1
j_gene: TRBJ2-2
abundance: many
CDR3nt: TGCGCCAGCAGCCCCTCCTTGTCGGCCGGGGAGCTGTTTTTT
CDR3aa: CASSPSLSAGELFF

d_gene: .
v_gene: TRBV4-3
j_gene: TRBJ2-4
abundance: few
CDR3nt: TGCGCCAGCAGCCAAGTGTGGAATCCGCTAGCCAAAAACATTCAGTACTTC
CDR3aa: CASSQVWNPLAKNIQYF

d_gene: .
v_gene: TRBV25-1
j_gene: TRBJ2-7
abundance: many
CDR3nt: TGTGCCAGCAGATCTTCTCGGGGCTATAGCTACGAGCAGTACTTC
CDR3aa: CASRSSRGYSYEQYF

d_gene: .
v_gene: TRBV5-1
j_gene: TRBJ2-6
abundance: many
CDR3nt: TGCGCCAGCAGTTTGGGCGGGGAACTGGGACCTGGGGCCAACGTCCTGACTTTC
CDR3aa: CASSLGGELGPGANVLTF

d_gene: TRBD2
v_gene: TRBV7-9
j_gene: TRBJ2-1
abundance: .
CDR3nt: TGTGCCAGCAGCCCCAGCGGGAGTCGCGCCTACAATGAGCAGTTCTTC
CDR3aa: CASSPSGSRAYNEQFF

d_gene: .
v_gene: TRBV19
j_gene: TRBJ2-3
abundance: few
CDR3nt: TGTGCCAGTAGTGTGACAGGGGAGGGCGTGAAGGATACGCAGTATTTT
CDR3aa: CASSVTGEGVKDTQYF

d_gene: .
v_gene: TRBV7-2
j_gene: TRBJ1-4
abundance: many
CDR3nt: TGTGCCAGCAGCTTTGATAACCGTGCAACTAATGAAAAACTGTTTTTT
CDR3aa: CASSFDNRATNEKLFF

d_gene: .
v_gene: TRBV5-4
j_gene: TRBJ2-1
abundance: few
CDR3nt: TGTGCCAGCAGTGTGCGAGTAGGGGTCAATGAGCAGTTCTTC
CDR3aa: CASSVRVGVNEQFF

d_gene: .
v_gene: TRBV7-9
j_gene: TRBJ2-7
abundance: many
CDR3nt: TGTGCCAGCAGCCCCGAAGCCTCCTACGAGCAGTACTTC
CDR3aa: CASSPEASYEQYF

d_gene: TRBD2
v_gene: TRBV11-2
j_gene: TRBJ2-1
abundance: many
CDR3nt: TGTGCCAGCAGCTTCGGACTAGCGGGAGGTAGGGGCTCCTACAATGAGCAGTTCTTC
CDR3aa: CASSFGLAGGRGSYNEQFF

d_gene: TRBD2
v_gene: TRBV13
j_gene: TRBJ2-5
abundance: .
CDR3nt: TGTGCCAGCAGCTTAGAGCGGGGGGACCAAGAGACCCAGTACTTC
CDR3aa: CASSLERGDQETQYF

d_gene: .
v_gene: TRBV5-6
j_gene: TRBJ1-5
abundance: many
CDR3nt: TGTGCCAGCAGCTTGGGGGATTATAGCAATCAGCCCCAGCATTTT
CDR3aa: CASSLGDYSNQPQHF

d_gene: TRBD1
v_gene: TRBV9
j_gene: TRBJ1-1
abundance: many
CDR3nt: TGTGCCTCGGACAGGGGAGGGATGAACACTGAAGCTTTCTTT
CDR3aa: CASDRGGMNTEAFF

d_gene: .
v_gene: TRBV9
j_gene: TRBJ2-3
abundance: few
CDR3nt: TGTGCCAGCAGCGTAGATCTATCAGATACGCAGTATTTT
CDR3aa: CASSVDLSDTQYF

d_gene: .
v_gene: TRBV5-6
j_gene: TRBJ1-1
abundance: many
CDR3nt: TGTGCCACCGCCCCATCCGTTTGGGGCACTGAAGCTTTCTTT
CDR3aa: CATAPSVWGTEAFF

d_gene: TRBD1
v_gene: TRBV20-1
j_gene: TRBJ2-7
abundance: many
CDR3nt: TGCAGTGCTAGAGAGGACAGGGGCCCGCTCTACGAGCAGTACTTC
CDR3aa: CSAREDRGPLYEQYF

d_gene: .
v_gene: TRBV2
j_gene: TRBJ2-1
abundance: .
CDR3nt: TGTGCCAGCAGGGAGCACAATGAGCAGTTCTTC
CDR3aa: CASREHNEQFF

d_gene: .
v_gene: TRBV28
j_gene: TRBJ2-3
abundance: many
CDR3nt: TGTGCCAGCAGTTTTGGAGCCCCCAGATATTTT
CDR3aa: CASSFGAPRYF

d_gene: .
v_gene: TRBV6-5
j_gene: TRBJ2-7
abundance: .
CDR3nt: TGTGCCAGCAGTTACCCGGCCGGGGAGCAGTACTTC
CDR3aa: CASSYPAGEQYF

d_gene: TRBD2
v_gene: TRBV19
j_gene: TRBJ2-1
abundance: .
CDR3nt: TGTGCCAGTAGCGAACTAGCGGGGTCGTCCTACAATGAGCAGTTCTTC
CDR3aa: CASSELAGSSYNEQFF

d_gene: .
v_gene: TRBV7-6
j_gene: TRBJ2-1
abundance: few
CDR3nt: TGTGCCAGCAGCCCCCACGTAGAGGCAGGCCCCAATGAGCAGTTCTTC
CDR3aa: CASSPHVEAGPNEQFF

d_gene: .
v_gene: TRBV4-3
j_gene: TRBJ2-2
abundance: few
CDR3nt: TGCGCCAGCAGCCAAGATTCCGACCACGGATGGGCCCTGTTTTTT
CDR3aa: CASSQDSDHGWALFF

d_gene: .
v_gene: TRBV20-1
j_gene: TRBJ2-2
abundance: many
CDR3nt: TGCAGTGCTATCTGGAGGGAAGACACCGGGGAGCTGTTTTTT
CDR3aa: CSAIWREDTGELFF

d_gene: TRBD1
v_gene: TRBV6-5
j_gene: TRBJ1-2
abundance: many
CDR3nt: TGTGCCAGCAGTAACCTAGGGACAGCTTTTTACTATGGCTACACCTTC
CDR3aa: CASSNLGTAFYYGYTF

d_gene: .
v_gene: TRBV7-9
j_gene: TRBJ2-7
abundance: .
CDR3nt: TGTGCCAGCACGACCGTACCTTTAGAGCAGTACTTC
CDR3aa: CASTTVPLEQYF

d_gene: TRBD2
v_gene: TRBV12-3/TRBV12-4
j_gene: TRBJ2-4
abundance: many
CDR3nt: TGTGCCAGCAGTTTATCTAGCGGGAAGGCCAAAAACATTCAGTACTTC
CDR3aa: CASSLSSGKAKNIQYF

d_gene: .
v_gene: TRBV2
j_gene: TRBJ2-6
abundance: many
CDR3nt: TGTGCCAGCAGGCAAGAGGCATTTGGGGCCAACGTCCTGACTTTC
CDR3aa: CASRQEAFGANVLTF

d_gene: TRBD2
v_gene: TRBV20-1
j_gene: TRBJ2-1
abundance: .
CDR3nt: TGCAGTGCTAGAGGGGAGGGAAACAATGAGCAGTTCTTC
CDR3aa: CSARGEGNNEQFF

d_gene: .
v_gene: TRBV12-3/TRBV12-4
j_gene: TRBJ1-1
abundance: many
CDR3nt: TGTGCCAGCAGTTCGGGGACAGAAGCTTTCTTT
CDR3aa: CASSSGTEAFF

d_gene: .
v_gene: TRBV4-1
j_gene: TRBJ1-1
abundance: .
CDR3nt: TGCGCCAGCAGCCGCACCCCTCGGCGGATGCAGACTGAAGCTTTCTTT
CDR3aa: CASSRTPRRMQTEAFF

d_gene: .
v_gene: TRBV28
j_gene: TRBJ2-7
abundance: many
CDR3nt: TGTGCCAGCAGTTTTGGCCCCTCCTCCCCAGTTGAGCAGTACTTC
CDR3aa: CASSFGPSSPVEQYF

d_gene: TRBD2
v_gene: TRBV20-1
j_gene: TRBJ2-5
abundance: many
CDR3nt: TGCAGTGCTGGAACTAGCGATAAGTACCAAGAGACCCAGTACTTC
CDR3aa: CSAGTSDKYQETQYF

d_gene: TRBD2
v_gene: TRBV4-1
j_gene: TRBJ2-2
abundance: many
CDR3nt: TGCGGTAGCGGGGCTACGAACACCGGGGAGCTGTTTTTT
CDR3aa: CGSGATNTGELFF

d_gene: .
v_gene: TRBV28
j_gene: TRBJ2-5
abundance: many
CDR3nt: TGTGCCAGCAGTTTCGGGTTTCAAGAGACCCAGTACTTC
CDR3aa: CASSFGFQETQYF

d_gene: .
v_gene: TRBV6-2/TRBV6-3
j_gene: TRBJ1-1
abundance: many
CDR3nt: TGTGCCAGCAGTCACCTGACAGTTAACACTGAAGCTTTCTTT
CDR3aa: CASSHLTVNTEAFF

d_gene: .
v_gene: TRBV4-3
j_gene: TRBJ1-3
abundance: .
CDR3nt: TGCGCCAGCAGCCAGGGCCGGACGGGACCAGGGAACACCATATATTTT
CDR3aa: CASSQGRTGPGNTIYF

d_gene: .
v_gene: TRBV28
j_gene: TRBJ2-1
abundance: .
CDR3nt: TGTGCCAGCAGTTGTACCGGACACCGGACCAATGAGCAGTTCTTC
CDR3aa: CASSCTGHRTNEQFF

d_gene: TRBD1
v_gene: TRBV7-2
j_gene: TRBJ2-7
abundance: few
CDR3nt: TGTGCCAGCAGCTGGACAGGGGGCTCCTACGAGCAGTACTTC
CDR3aa: CASSWTGGSYEQYF

d_gene: TRBD2
v_gene: TRBV28
j_gene: TRBJ2-3
abundance: many
CDR3nt: TGTGCCAGCAGTTCACTAGCGAGCACAGATACGCAGTATTTT
CDR3aa: CASSSLASTDTQYF

d_gene: .
v_gene: TRBV15
j_gene: TRBJ2-5
abundance: many
CDR3nt: TGTGCCACCGGGGACAACCAAGAGACCCAGTACTTC
CDR3aa: CATGDNQETQYF

d_gene: TRBD2
v_gene: TRBV9
j_gene: TRBJ2-2
abundance: many
CDR3nt: TGTGCCAGCAGCCAAAGCGGGGCGAACACCGGGGAGCTGTTTTTT
CDR3aa: CASSQSGANTGELFF